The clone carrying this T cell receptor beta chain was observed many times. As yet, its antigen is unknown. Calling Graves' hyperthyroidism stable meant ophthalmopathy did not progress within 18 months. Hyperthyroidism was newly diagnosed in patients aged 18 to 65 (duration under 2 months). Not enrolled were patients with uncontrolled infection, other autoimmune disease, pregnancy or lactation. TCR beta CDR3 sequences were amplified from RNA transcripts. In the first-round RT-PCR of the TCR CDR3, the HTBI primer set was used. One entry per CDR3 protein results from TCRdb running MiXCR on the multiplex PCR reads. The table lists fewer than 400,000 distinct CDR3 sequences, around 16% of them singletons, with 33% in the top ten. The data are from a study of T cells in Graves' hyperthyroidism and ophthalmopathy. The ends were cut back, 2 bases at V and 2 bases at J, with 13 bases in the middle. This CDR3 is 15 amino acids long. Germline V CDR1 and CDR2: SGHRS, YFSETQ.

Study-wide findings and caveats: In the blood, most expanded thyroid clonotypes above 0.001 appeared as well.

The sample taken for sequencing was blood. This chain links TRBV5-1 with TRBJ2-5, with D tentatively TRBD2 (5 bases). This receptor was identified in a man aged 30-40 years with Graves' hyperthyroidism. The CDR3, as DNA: TGCGCCAGCAGCTTCGGTACTAGGTTACAAGAGACCCAGTACTTC. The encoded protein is CASSFGTRLQETQYF.